This TCR beta chain was captured in a study of blood T cell repertoires in COVID-19. The V gene lost 7 bases and the J gene lost 4 bases, with 16 bases spanning the gap. Germline values: CDR1 SGDLS, CDR2 YYNGEE. This CDR3 contains 14 residues. The method was immunoSEQ multiplex PCR; TCRdb's version includes in-frame clones alone and lacks a portion of them. The table shows 75,000 to 100,000 clones, with 65% to 85% occurring only once. This TCR was recovered from a woman aged 80 or older with acute or convalescent COVID-19. This sequence joins TRBV9 and TRBJ2-3, with D possibly being TRBD2 (6 bases). What was sequenced was peripheral blood. This CDR3 reads CASLRLGDPDTQYF. The CDR3 DNA reads TGTGCCAGCTTGCGACTAGGGGACCCAGATACGCAGTATTTT.